The 11 T cell receptor beta chains given below trace back to one sample, sequenced in a study of T cell changes during pregnancy in multiple sclerosis. This table comes from immunoSEQ multiplex PCR, and its TCRdb copy is limited to in-frame clones, with some not included. The sample has 90,000 to 120,000 clones, roughly 90% seen once. The sequencing used peripheral blood, collected in the third trimester of pregnancy. The receptors here all came from a female donor in good health, enrolled as a control in a pregnancy study.

The chain combines TRBV5-4 with TRBJ2-5; 8 bases map to TRBD2. The CDR3 contains 15 residues. Unmatched junction bases numbered 7, after V lost 4 bases and J lost 2 bases. Germline CDR1 and CDR2: SGHNT and YYREEE (reference sequence). The CDR3 sequence: CASSVGGASQETQYF. CDR3 in DNA: TGTGCCAGCAGCGTCGGGGGGGCTAGTCAAGAGACCCAGTACTTC.

Note on this clone: The junction does not match germline at one end; this may be a read error. The gene calls are TRBV15 and TRBJ2-2, with 10 bases matching TRBD1. The CDR3 is made up of 16 amino acids. Per germline, CDR1 LNHNV and CDR2 YYDKDF (reference sequence). In DNA form, the CDR3 reads TGTGCCACCAGCAGACCGGGACAGGGGAACCCCGGGGAGCTGTTTTTT. Amino acids: CATSRPGQGNPGELFF.

The CDR3 protein is CASSPGAESSYEQYF. The CDR3 DNA is TGTGCCAGCTCACCAGGGGCAGAGAGCTCCTACGAGCAGTACTTC. The chain joins TRBV18 to TRBJ2-7; a possible D gene is TRBD1 (5 bases). This CDR3 has 15 amino acids. V lost 2 bases to trimming and J lost 0 bases, with 11 bases between them. From germline, CDR1 is KGHSH and CDR2 LQKENI.

Here the CDR3 reads CATKDQGGHSPLHF. The CDR3 region has the DNA TGTGCCACTAAGGACCAGGGGGGACATTCACCCCTCCACTTT. This rearrangement joins TRBV15 to TRBJ1-6; 7 nucleotides agree with TRBD1. This CDR3 is 14 amino acids long. V trimming: 9 bases; J trimming: 8 bases; junction bases outside the gene matches: 10. Germline CDR1 reads LNHNV; CDR2 reads YYDKDF (reference sequence). Based on the CDR3 plus reference TRBV15 and TRBJ1-6, the full variable domain is DAMVIQNPRYQVTQFGKPVTLSCSQTLNHNVMYWYQQKSSQAPKLLFHYYDKDFNNEADTPDNFQSRRPNTSFCFLDIRSPGLGDTAMYLCATKDQGGHSPLHFGNGTRLTVT.

The chain combines TRBV7-8 with TRBJ2-3, with 10 positions matching TRBD2. J gave up 2 bases and V 5 bases, and 4 bases lay outside the gene matches. The CDR3 consists of 15 residues. The germline V gene has CDR1 SGHVS and CDR2 FQNEAQ. CDR3 sequence reads: CASSPLAGATDTQYF. The DNA of the CDR3 is TGTGCCAGCAGCCCGCTAGCGGGGGCCACAGATACGCAGTATTTT.

This chain uses TRBV11-3 with TRBJ2-7, with D possibly being TRBD2 (6 bases). This CDR3 is 13 amino acids long. V lost 5 bases and J lost 13, with 21 bases in between. CDR1 SGHNT and CDR2 YENEEA come from the germline V gene. CDR3 in amino acids: CASSPGGGVRIYF. The DNA of the CDR3 is TGTGCCAGCAGCCCCGGCGGAGGGGTCCGAATCTACTTC.

This chain uses TRBV6-6 with TRBJ1-4, with 9 bases fitting TRBD1. With 5 bases clipped from V and 7 bases from J, the junction kept 5 bases outside the gene matches. CDR3 length: 14 amino acids. Germline V gene sequence: CDR1 MNHNY, CDR2 SVGAGI (reference sequence). The CDR3 nucleotides are TGTGCCAGCAGTCAGGGGACAGGGAGTGAAAAACTGTTTTTT. This sequence encodes CASSQGTGSEKLFF.

The V call is TRBV5-8, the J call TRBJ1-4, with a weak D call TRBD1 (5 bases). The germline CDR1 and CDR2 sequences are SGHTS and YDEGEE. This CDR3 comprises 14 residues. Trimming removed 4 bases from V and 8 bases from J, with 15 bases in between. CDR3 nucleotide sequence: TGTGCCAGCAGCCCTATCGACAGAGAGGAAAAACTGTTTTTT. Translating gives CASSPIDREEKLFF.

The V and J genes are TRBV18 and TRBJ1-5, with D perhaps matching TRBD1 (5 bases). Germline V gene lookup returns CDR1 KGHSH and CDR2 LQKENI. The CDR3 is 13 amino acids. V lost 2 bases, J lost 5 bases, and 7 bases lay in between. As DNA, the CDR3 is TGTGCCAGCTCACCAGGGGGGGATCAGCCCCAGCATTTT. It is translated as CASSPGGDQPQHF.

The chain couples TRBV13 to TRBJ1-5; the D gene is possibly TRBD1 (6 bases). This CDR3 contains 15 residues. V lost 2 bases, J lost 0 bases, and 8 bases lay in between. CDR1 is PRHDT and CDR2 is FYEKMQ in the germline V gene (reference sequence). The CDR3 region has the DNA TGTGCCAGCAGCTTACTAGGGGGTAGCAATCAGCCCCAGCATTTT. As protein: CASSLLGGSNQPQHF.

This chain connects TRBV9 to TRBJ2-2; 10 nucleotides line up with TRBD1. Germline V gene data show CDR1 as SGDLS and CDR2 as YYNGEE. The CDR3 spans 17 residues. With 3 bases clipped from V and 2 bases from J, the junction kept 7 bases outside the gene matches. CDR3 region: CASSAGTGEANTGELFF. CDR3 bases: TGTGCCAGCAGCGCAGGGACAGGGGAGGCAAACACCGGGGAGCTGTTTTTT.